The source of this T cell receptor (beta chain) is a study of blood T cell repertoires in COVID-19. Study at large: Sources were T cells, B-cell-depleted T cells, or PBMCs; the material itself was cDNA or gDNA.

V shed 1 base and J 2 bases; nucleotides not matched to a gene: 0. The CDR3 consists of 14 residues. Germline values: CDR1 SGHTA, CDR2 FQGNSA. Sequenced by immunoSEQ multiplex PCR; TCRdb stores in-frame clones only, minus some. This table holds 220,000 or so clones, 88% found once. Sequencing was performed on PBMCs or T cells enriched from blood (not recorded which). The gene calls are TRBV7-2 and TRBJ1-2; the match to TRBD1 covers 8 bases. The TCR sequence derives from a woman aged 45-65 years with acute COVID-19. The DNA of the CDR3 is TGTGCCAGCAGCTTAGGGACAGGGAACTATGGCTACACCTTC. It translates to CASSLGTGNYGYTF.